This TCR beta chain was captured in a study of vaccination effects on CD4 cells after COVID-19 (dated by TCRdb to the early 2020s). Describing the broader study: In the ViraFEST assay, PBMC were stimulated with viral peptide pools, and antigen-specific CD4+ T cell clonotypes were then identified by expansion using TCR sequencing. In the study, cultures from other donors were sequenced using the Oncomine TCR Beta short-read assay on an Illumina iSeq 100. About 2.1 million PBMC per well were cultured with 10 ug/ml peptides in IMDM containing around 4.6% human AB serum, roughly 10 IU/ml IL-2 and gentamicin. SARS-CoV-2 spike-specific CD4+ TCR repertoires from before and after mRNA vaccination were compared in COVID-19 convalescent patients and in infection-naive vaccine recipients. Each participant received two doses of an mRNA SARS-CoV-2 vaccine, either BNT162b2 or mRNA-1273. The full study included some eleven COVID-19 convalescent patients and several SARS-CoV-2-naive healthy vaccine recipients.

CDR1 and CDR2, looked up from the germline V gene (reference sequence), are MNHEY and SMNVEV. Trimming removed 5 bases from V and 9 bases from J; the gene matches leave 15 bases unexplained. The CDR3 holds 17 amino acids from the cysteine to the phenylalanine. Just CDR3 DNA is preserved here, 51 bases in frame from base 1. After around eleven days of culture, CD4+ T cells were isolated with the EasySep CD4+ T cell isolation kit. None of the healthy vaccine recipients had a prior SARS-CoV-2 infection, which was confirmed by nucleocapsid antibody tests that came back negative both before and after vaccination. On days 3 and 7, half of the culture medium was replaced with fresh IL-2-containing medium. Each peptide stimulation condition was cultured in triplicate wells unless otherwise noted. Using Ficoll-Paque Plus gradient centrifugation, PBMC were separated from whole blood and then either used fresh or cryopreserved at -140C. Genomic DNA was extracted from cultured CD4+ T cells with the QIAamp micro DNA kit.

The library was produced with the immunoSEQ multiplex PCR assay. TCR beta CDR3 sequencing was performed on DNA from the cultured, isolated CD4+ T cells. Under the source paper's analysis protocol: The analysis removed non-productive TCR sequences, trimmed reads to the CDR3 region, and retained only CDR3s that were 7 or more amino acids long. Antigen-specific clonotypes were identified with the MANAFEST web app by comparing expansion in peptide wells against reference cultures. For clones to be considered positive, expansion at FDR<0.05 versus reference and all other wells, an odds ratio above 5, and a frequency above 0.1% in two replicate wells were required. A clonotype was defined as cross-reactive if the clonotype was significantly expanded both in SARS-CoV-2 spike wells and in at least one common cold coronavirus spike condition. Using the stringdist R package, CDR3 similarity was measured by Levenshtein distance, and unrooted trees were constructed with ape in R 3.6.1. Imported from immuneACCESS, the table was reduced by TCRdb to in-frame sequences with V and J called. These copies leave out some clones; in studies compared against another copy, an unresolved V gene accounts for under half, and the cause of the remainder is not known. Clonal size and the V and J genes are those of that table, whereas D and trimming came from the DNA. This sample holds about 39,000 clones; 82% were observed only once. Of the sample, 2.9% falls within the top ten clones.

Overall study outcomes, separate from this receptor: Only a small number of convalescent patients were included, and no early post-infection timepoints were available, which limited the study. At late post-vaccination timepoints, both infection-induced and vaccine-induced clones showed marked clonal contraction, consistent with waning T cell responses. In healthy vaccine recipients, vaccine-induced clones were almost all SARS-CoV-2 mono-reactive, with only 1 of 255 being cross-reactive with common cold coronaviruses.

Note on this clone: Its antigen is still unknown. Nothing much larger sits one base from this clone, and base qualities are not available.

Sequenced material: CD4+ T cells from PBMCs cultured without peptide, taken before COVID-19 vaccination. This clonotype was obtained from a human donor who received a COVID-19 vaccine. Rearrangement joined TRBV27 to TRBJ1-6; 8 central nucleotides agree with TRBD1. Here is the DNA: TGTGCCAGCAGTCTAAAGGGGTCCGACAGGGGTAGTTCACCCCTCCACTTT. Its translation is CASSLKGSDRGSSPLHF.